The source of this TCR beta chain is a study of blood T cells in healthy people across ages. Study-level points and caveats: Aged donors had fewer naive CD4+ cells and lower diversity than long-lived donors. Naive T cell percentage showed a strong correlation with the diversity of TCR beta.

Using a J-beta primer mix together with a sample-barcoded 5' primer, a second PCR was run for about 7 to 12 cycles. Each CDR3 protein gets one entry after TCRdb re-called the 5' RACE reads with MiXCR. The sample holds 700,000 to 1,000,000 distinct CDR3 sequences, under 45% seen once. To note about this clonotype: The antigen remains unidentified.

The CDR3 extends over 14 amino acids. Trimming removed 3 bases from V and 4 bases from J, with 10 bases in between. CDR1 is LGHDT, CDR2 YNNKEL, per germline (reference sequence). The gene calls are TRBV3-1 and TRBJ1-5; tentative D call: TRBD1 (5 bases). Sequencing was done on a sample of blood. The origin of this receptor is a man aged 55 to 70 in good health. CDR3 amino acids: CASSQKQGNQPQHF. The CDR3 region has the DNA TGTGCCAGCAGCCAGAAGCAGGGAAATCAGCCCCAGCATTTT.